This T cell receptor (beta chain) was documented in a study of shared clonotypes between healthy human individuals. TCRdb's copy holds only in-frame clones and misses some; the assay was immunoSEQ multiplex PCR. The data hold about 2 million clones, with around 95% observed a single time. V was cut by 1 base and J by 3 bases, with 10 bases left in between. Per germline, CDR1 KGHSH and CDR2 LQKENI. This CDR3 is 15 amino acids long. General study points: Clonotypes that were shared across a handful of donors made up around 5% of naive CD4 clonotypes.

With respect to this clone: Its antigen is as yet unknown.

Sequencing input: naive CD4+ T cells sorted from blood. As to subset: CD45RA+ positively selected. The receptor's source is a man between 18 and 35 years old in good health. V is TRBV18 and J is TRBJ1-5; D is undetermined. CDR3 DNA sequence: TGTGCCAGCTCACCACTTCCAGGCGACAATCAGCCCCAGCATTTT. It yields the protein CASSPLPGDNQPQHF.